Below are 7 T cell receptor beta chains sequenced from a single sample in a study of CD4 T cells in relation to SARS-CoV-2 and coronaviruses. Unexposed donor CD4+ T cells date from 2011-2018, before the COVID-19 pandemic. Isolation of CD4+ T cells took place after about 9 days in culture. Profiling relied on immunoSEQ multiplex PCR, and the TCRdb table lists in-frame clones only, not all of them. Found here are approximately 24,000 clones, 65% to 80% of them singletons; the top ten hold 13%. The antigens these receptors bind are not known. The sample was CD4+ T cells from PBMCs, cultured in vitro. These receptors were taken from a human donor in good health.

This sequence joins TRBV7-2 and TRBJ2-2; D might be TRBD1 or TRBD2, each matching 7 bases. Trimming took off 10 bases at V and 6 bases at J, with 18 bases between the two ends. CDR3 length: 14 amino acids. Looked up from germline, CDR1 is SGHTA and CDR2 is FQGNSA. The CDR3 DNA reads as TGTGCCACGGGGAGGGGGCGCTCCCCCGGGGAGCTGTTTTTT. It is translated as CATGRGRSPGELFF.

This clone was detected only once. The chain has TRBV6-6 and TRBJ2-3; TRBD2 matches at 14 bases. The germline gives CDR1 MNHNY, CDR2 SVGAGI (reference sequence). The junction had 7 bases not matched to a gene; V was cut back by 5 bases and J by 6 bases. The length of the CDR3 is 16 residues. DNA of the CDR3: TGTGCCAGCAGTACTGGGACTAGCGGGAGCGTCGATACGCAGTATTTT. Protein product: CASSTGTSGSVDTQYF.

This clone was seen only a few times. The V and J genes are TRBV4-2 and TRBJ2-7, with a tentative D call TRBD2 (6 bases). This CDR3 region has 15 residues. Trimming removed 0 bases from V and 4 bases from J, with 13 bases in between. Germline V gene lookup returns CDR1 LGHNA and CDR2 YNFKEQ. Here the CDR3 reads CASSQDLRELYEQYF. For the CDR3, the DNA is TGTGCCAGCAGCCAAGATTTGCGGGAACTATACGAGCAGTACTTC.

The rearrangement joins TRBV7-2 to TRBJ1-2; D may be TRBD1 (5 bases). CDR3 size: 14 residues. Trimming stripped 0 bases from V and 7 bases from J, with 12 bases between. Germline CDR1 is SGHTA and CDR2 is FQGNSA. The CDR3 nucleotides are TGTGCCAGCAGCTTAGCGTCAGGGCGAGGTGGCTACACCTTC. Translating it yields CASSLASGRGGYTF. Full variable domain (missing parts from reference TRBV7-2 and TRBJ1-2): GAGVSQSPSNKVTEKGKDVELRCDPISGHTALYWYRQSLGQGLEFLIYFQGNSAPDKSGLPSDRFSAERTGGSVSTLTIQRTQQEDSAVYLCASSLASGRGGYTFGSGTRLTVV.

The sample holds a few counts of this clone. The chain links TRBV5-4 to TRBJ1-6; 9 bases fit TRBD1. CDR1 and CDR2 (germline): SGHNT, YYREEE (reference sequence). The CDR3 length is 16 residues. V was pared by 0 bases and J by 7 bases, with 5 bases of the junction left unmatched. Here the CDR3 DNA reads TGTGCCAGCAGCTTGGCCCCGACAGGGGGAAATTCACCCCTCCACTTT. Encoded protein: CASSLAPTGGNSPLHF.

This sequence joins TRBV19 and TRBJ2-2, with TRBD1 matching over 8 bases. Per the germline V gene, CDR1 is LNHDA and CDR2 is SQIVND (reference sequence). The CDR3 length is 15 residues. Germline trimming cut 3 bases from V and 4 bases from J; bases unmatched to any gene: 4. CDR3 coding DNA: TGTGCCAGTAGTATGGACAGGGTGGGCACCGGGGAGCTGTTTTTT. Its protein is CASSMDRVGTGELFF.

In its sample, this clone was seen a few times. The V call is TRBV19, the J call TRBJ1-4; D not resolved. The length of the CDR3 is 13 residues. CDR1 is LNHDA, CDR2 SQIVND, per germline (reference sequence). Trimming took off 8 bases at V and 8 bases at J, with 15 bases between the two ends. The CDR3 nucleotides read TGTGCCAGTTCGGACCAAATAGGGGAAAAACTGTTTTTT. Translated, it gives CASSDQIGEKLFF.